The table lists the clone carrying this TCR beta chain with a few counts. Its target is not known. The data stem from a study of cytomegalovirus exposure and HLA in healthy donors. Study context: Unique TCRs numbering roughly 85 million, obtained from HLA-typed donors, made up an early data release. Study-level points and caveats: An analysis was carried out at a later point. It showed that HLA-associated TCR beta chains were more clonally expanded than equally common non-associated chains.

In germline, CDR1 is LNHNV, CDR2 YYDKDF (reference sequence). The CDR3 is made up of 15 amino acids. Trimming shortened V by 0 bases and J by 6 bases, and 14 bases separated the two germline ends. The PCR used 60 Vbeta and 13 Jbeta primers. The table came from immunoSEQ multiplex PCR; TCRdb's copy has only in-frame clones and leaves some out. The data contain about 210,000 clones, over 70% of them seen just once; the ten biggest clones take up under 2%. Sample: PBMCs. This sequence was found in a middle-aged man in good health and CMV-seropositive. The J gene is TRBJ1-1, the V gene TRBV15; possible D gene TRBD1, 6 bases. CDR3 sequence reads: CATSRERARGSEAFF. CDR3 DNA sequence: TGTGCCACCAGCAGAGAGAGGGCGAGGGGGTCTGAAGCTTTCTTT.